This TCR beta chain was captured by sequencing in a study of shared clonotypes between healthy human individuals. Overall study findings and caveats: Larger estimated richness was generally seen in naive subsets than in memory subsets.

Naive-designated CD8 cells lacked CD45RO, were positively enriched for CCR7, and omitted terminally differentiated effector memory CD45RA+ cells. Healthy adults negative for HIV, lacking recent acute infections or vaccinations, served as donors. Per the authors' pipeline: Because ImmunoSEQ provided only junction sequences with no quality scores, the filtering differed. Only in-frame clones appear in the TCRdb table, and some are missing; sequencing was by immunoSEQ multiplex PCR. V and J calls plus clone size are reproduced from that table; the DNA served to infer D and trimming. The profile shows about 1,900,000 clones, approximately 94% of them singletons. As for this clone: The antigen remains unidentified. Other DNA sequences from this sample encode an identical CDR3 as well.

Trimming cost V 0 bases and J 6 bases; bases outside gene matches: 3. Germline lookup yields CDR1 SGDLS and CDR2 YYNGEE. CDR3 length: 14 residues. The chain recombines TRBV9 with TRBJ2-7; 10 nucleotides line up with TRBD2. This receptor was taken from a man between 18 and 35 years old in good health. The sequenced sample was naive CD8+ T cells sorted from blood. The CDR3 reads CASSVGLAGVEQYF. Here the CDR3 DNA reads TGTGCCAGCAGCGTAGGGCTAGCGGGGGTCGAGCAGTACTTC.